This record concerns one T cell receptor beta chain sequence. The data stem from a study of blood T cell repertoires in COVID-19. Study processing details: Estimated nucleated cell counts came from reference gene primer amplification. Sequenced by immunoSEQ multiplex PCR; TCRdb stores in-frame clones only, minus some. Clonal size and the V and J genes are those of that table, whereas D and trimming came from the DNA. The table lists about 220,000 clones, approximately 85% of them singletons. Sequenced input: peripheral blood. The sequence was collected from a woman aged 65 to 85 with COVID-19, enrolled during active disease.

The CDR3 DNA is TGTGCCAGCAACTATGCGGGGCGTGAGAACACCGGGGAGCTGTTTTTT. The encoded protein is CASNYAGRENTGELFF. The chain recombines TRBV7-9 with TRBJ2-2; a possible D gene is TRBD2 (6 bases). The CDR3 runs to 16 residues. Trimming took off 7 bases at V and 1 base at J, with 16 bases between the two ends. Germline V CDR1 and CDR2: SEHNR, FQNEAQ (reference sequence).